This T cell receptor beta chain was retrieved from a study of T cells in Graves' hyperthyroidism and ophthalmopathy. Study information: Initial diagnosis, before any treatment, was when peripheral blood was collected.

Germline V gene sequence: CDR1 SEHNR, CDR2 FQNEAQ (reference sequence). The CDR3 totals 17 residues. V gave up 2 bases and J gave up 0 bases; unmatched junction bases: 9. This clonotype was counted at least ten times. Its antigen is unidentified. Uncontrolled infection, other autoimmune disease, pregnancy and lactation each barred patients from inclusion. RNA transcripts provided the source from which TCR beta CDR3 regions were amplified. In the first-round RT-PCR of the TCR CDR3, the HTBI primer set was used. TCRdb independently ran MiXCR on the multiplex PCR reads; one entry per CDR3 protein. The data show 40,000 to 60,000 distinct CDR3 sequences, with roughly 50% seen just once and about 9.8% held by the top ten. Study outcomes and limitations: Ophthalmopathy got predicted by the model a median around 6.8 months before its onset. A model of 13 V-J features distinguished ophthalmopathy from stable hyperthyroidism.

The sequence was obtained from a woman aged 45-65 years with Graves' ophthalmopathy. The material sequenced was blood. The V call is TRBV7-9, the J call TRBJ1-2, with TRBD1 matching 7 bases. The CDR3 protein is CASSLSPQTGTNYGYTF. The CDR3 DNA reads as TGTGCCAGCAGCTTATCCCCACAGACAGGGACTAACTATGGCTACACCTTC. Looking up the rest from reference TRBV7-9 and TRBJ1-2 gives the full variable domain: DTGVSQNPRHKITKRGQNVTFRCDPISEHNRLYWYRQTLGQGPEFLTYFQNEAQLEKSRLLSDRFSAERPKGSFSTLEIQRTEQGDSAMYLCASSLSPQTGTNYGYTFGSGTRLTVV.